These T cell receptor beta chains were read from a single sample in a study of vaccination effects on CD4 cells after COVID-19. These receptors lack a known antigen. Libraries were prepared by immunoSEQ multiplex PCR; TCRdb keeps only in-frame clonotypes and omits some of them. The table has fewer than 65,000 clones, around 75% seen once. Specimen: CD4+ T cells from PBMCs cultured with HCoV-OC43 spike peptides, collected before COVID-19 vaccination. The receptors here all came from a human donor who received a COVID-19 vaccine. The CDR3 runs from the conserved cysteine through the conserved F or W. D genes are given only for firm matches. Where a row states a size, it is once, few, many or the class of an expanded clone; other rows omit it.

V	size	J	D	DNA	CDR3
TRBV5-6	NA	TRBJ2-5	NA	TGTGCCAGCAGACTCCAATCCAGGGTTGGAGAGACCCAGTACTTC	CASRLQSRVGETQYF
TRBV2	NA	TRBJ1-1	NA	TGTGCCAGCCTCGGACACACTGAAGCTTTCTTT	CASLGHTEAFF
TRBV7-8	NA	TRBJ2-5	TRBD2	TGTGCCAGCAGCCTAGGGGCTTCGGGGGGGGTAGAGACCCAGTACTTC	CASSLGASGGVETQYF
TRBV6-5	NA	TRBJ2-3	NA	TGTGCCAGCCAGCGTTGGCAGGGCAGCGCAGATACGCAGTATTTT	CASQRWQGSADTQYF
TRBV15	NA	TRBJ2-4	TRBD2	TGTGCCACCAGCAGAGGCGGGGGAGAAAGAAAAAACATTCAGTACTTC	CATSRGGGERKNIQYF
TRBV5-1	NA	TRBJ1-1	TRBD1	TGCGCCAGCAGCGGGACAGGGGTGAACACTGAAGCTTTCTTT	CASSGTGVNTEAFF
TRBV5-1	once	TRBJ2-5	TRBD2	TGCGCCAGCAGCTACGGACTAGCGGGGGAAGAGACCCAGTACTTC	CASSYGLAGEETQYF
TRBV7-2	NA	TRBJ1-1	TRBD1	TGTGCCAGCAGATTTACAGGGGGTAGGAACACTGAAGCTTTCTTT	CASRFTGGRNTEAFF
TRBV24-1	NA	TRBJ2-5	NA	TGTGCCACGGGAGGTTGGTTGGCGGGAACCCAAGAGACCCAGTACTTC	CATGGWLAGTQETQYF
TRBV4-1	once	TRBJ2-5	NA	TGCGCCAGCAGCCAAGTATTGACCCGGGGGCGACAAGAGACCCAGTACTTC	CASSQVLTRGRQETQYF
TRBV2	NA	TRBJ1-1	TRBD1	TGTGCCAGCTCAAGGGGGGGGACAGGGGGCAGGGGGACTGAAGCTTTCTTT	CASSRGGTGGRGTEAFF
TRBV10-1	once	TRBJ2-1	NA	TGCGCCAGCAGTGCTAGACTCAGGGCCGACAATGAGCAGTTCTTC	CASSARLRADNEQFF
TRBV5-1	NA	TRBJ1-4	TRBD1	TGCGCCAGCAGCCAAGGGACAGGAAATGAAAAACTGTTTTTT	CASSQGTGNEKLFF
TRBV2	NA	TRBJ1-2	TRBD1	TGTGCCAGCAGTGACCGGGACAGGGGTCCTTATGGCTACACCTTC	CASSDRDRGPYGYTF
TRBV4-2	NA	TRBJ1-5	NA	TGTGCCAGCAGCCAAAAGCAGGGGAGAAGCAATCAGCCCCAGCATTTT	CASSQKQGRSNQPQHF
TRBV4-3	NA	TRBJ1-3	NA	TGCGCCAGCAGCCAAGGGGGGGGTTCTGGAAACACCATATATTTT	CASSQGGGSGNTIYF
TRBV5-1	once	TRBJ1-2	TRBD1	TGCGCCAGCAGCTGGGTACAGGGGAACTATGGCTACACCTTC	CASSWVQGNYGYTF
TRBV6-5	NA	TRBJ2-5	TRBD2	TGTGCCAGCCAGAGAACGGGGGGGGCTGAAGAGACCCAGTACTTC	CASQRTGGAEETQYF
TRBV5-8	NA	TRBJ1-1	NA	TGTGCCAGCAGCTCCAGGGTGATTATAGCCACTGAAGCTTTCTTT	CASSSRVIIATEAFF
TRBV23-1	NA	TRBJ2-5	NA	TGCGCCAGCAGCCAAGAGGGCAGCTCCCAAGAGACCCAGTACTTC	CASSQEGSSQETQYF
TRBV6-1	NA	TRBJ1-3	TRBD1	TGTGCCAGCAGTGAAAGGGGGGACAGCTCTGGAAACACCATATATTTT	CASSERGDSSGNTIYF
TRBV11-2	NA	TRBJ1-6	TRBD1	TGTGCCAGCAGCAGGGACAGGGGGCGTTCACCCCTCCACTTT	CASSRDRGRSPLHF
TRBV30	NA	TRBJ1-1	NA	TGTGCCTGGGGCATGGTTGCAGCGAACACTGAAGCTTTCTTT	CAWGMVAANTEAFF
TRBV10-1	NA	TRBJ2-5	TRBD1	TGCGCCAGCAGGATTGGGGTGAAACGGGACAGTACAAAAGAGACCCAGTACTTC	CASRIGVKRDSTKETQYF
TRBV10-2	NA	TRBJ1-5	TRBD1	TGCGCCAGCACTGAGACAGGGGTGAATCAGCCCCAGCATTTT	CASTETGVNQPQHF
TRBV4-3	NA	TRBJ1-4	TRBD1	TGCGCCAGCAGCACGACAGGGATGTGGAGGACTAATGAAAAACTGTTTTTT	CASSTTGMWRTNEKLFF
TRBV9	NA	TRBJ2-2	NA	TGTGCCAGCAGCGTAACAGGAGTGGCCGGGGAGCTGTTTTTT	CASSVTGVAGELFF
TRBV6-1	NA	TRBJ1-2	NA	TGTGCCAGCAGTGAATACCCTACCGGCTACACCTTC	CASSEYPTGYTF
TRBV12-3/TRBV12-4	NA	TRBJ1-1	NA	TGTGCCACCAAGAGGGAGAACACTGAAGCTTTCTTT	CATKRENTEAFF
TRBV24-1	NA	TRBJ2-5	NA	TGTGCCACCAGTGATCGGGGCGAGGGAAGGAAGACCCAGTACTTC	CATSDRGEGRKTQYF
TRBV9	NA	TRBJ1-2	TRBD1	TGTGCCAGCAGCGTAGGTTCCGGACAGGCCAACTATGGCTACACCTTC	CASSVGSGQANYGYTF
TRBV13	few	TRBJ1-2	NA	TGTGCCAGCAGCCTGGGAGGGAAAACTTGGAACTATGGCTACACCTTC	CASSLGGKTWNYGYTF
TRBV5-5	NA	TRBJ2-1	NA	TGTGCCAGCAGCTTGGGACTCTCCTACAATGAGCAGTTCTTC	CASSLGLSYNEQFF
TRBV5-4	once	TRBJ1-3	NA	TGTGCCAGCAGCCCTGACGGCTCTGGAAACACCATATATTTT	CASSPDGSGNTIYF
TRBV11-2	few	TRBJ2-2	NA	TGTGCCAGCAGAAGGGACTTCTACACCGGGGAGCTGTTTTTT	CASRRDFYTGELFF
TRBV5-1	NA	TRBJ2-5	NA	TGCGCCAGCAGCTTAGAGGGGTGGCAAGGAGAGACCCAGTACTTC	CASSLEGWQGETQYF
TRBV5-4	NA	TRBJ1-3	NA	TGTGCCAGCAGCTTGGCGGGTCTCCCTGGCACCATATATTTT	CASSLAGLPGTIYF
TRBV20-1	NA	TRBJ1-5	NA	TGCAGTGCTAGTTACAGAGAGGGGTTGGGACAGCCCCAGCATTTT	CSASYREGLGQPQHF
TRBV2	NA	TRBJ2-4	NA	TGTGCCAGCATGACAGCCGCCAAAAACATTCAGTACTTC	CASMTAAKNIQYF
TRBV29-1	NA	TRBJ2-5	TRBD1	TGCAGCGTTGATATTACAGGGGGGAGTGGAGAGACCCAGTACTTC	CSVDITGGSGETQYF
TRBV6-2/TRBV6-3	NA	TRBJ1-1	NA	TGTGCCAGCAGTTTGGGACCGATTAACACTGAAGCTTTCTTT	CASSLGPINTEAFF
TRBV6-4	NA	TRBJ2-2	TRBD1	TGTGCCAGCAGGATTCGACAGGGCGCCGGGGAGCTGTTTTTT	CASRIRQGAGELFF
TRBV5-1	NA	TRBJ2-5	NA	TGCGCCAGCAGCAGGGGACTCCAAGAGACCCAGTACTTC	CASSRGLQETQYF
TRBV11-2	NA	TRBJ1-5	NA	TGTGCCAGCAGCCTTCGAAGGGAGCAGCCCCAGCATTTT	CASSLRREQPQHF
TRBV12-3/TRBV12-4	few	TRBJ1-1	NA	TGTGCCAGCAGCCCGGGCTACACTGAAGCTTTCTTT	CASSPGYTEAFF
TRBV9	NA	TRBJ2-3	NA	TGTGCCAGCAGCGTAGAGGGGGTTGGGCTCCGCACAGATACGCAGTATTTT	CASSVEGVGLRTDTQYF
TRBV5-1	NA	TRBJ1-2	NA	TGCGCCAGCAGCCCCCTTTCGGGGTTTAACTATGGCTACACCTTC	CASSPLSGFNYGYTF
TRBV2	few	TRBJ1-5	NA	TGTGCCAGCAGCCCAATTAATCAGCCCCAGCATTTT	CASSPINQPQHF
TRBV6-6	NA	TRBJ2-3	NA	TGTGCCAGCAGTTACTCGAATGGGGGCACAGATACGCAGTATTTT	CASSYSNGGTDTQYF